This entry concerns a single TCR beta chain. Its target is not known. Sequencing used immunoSEQ multiplex PCR; TCRdb keeps in-frame clones, though not all of them. The sample holds 25,000 to 30,000 clones, approximately 81% seen once. This sample is part of a study of regulatory dendritic cells for organ transplantation. Study outcomes and limitations: Among resting subsets, memory CD8+ cells contained the most alloreactive clonotypes. Considerable individual heterogeneity was seen in alloreactive memory CD8+ T cells.

V lost 1 base and J lost 8, with 6 bases in between. The CDR3 consists of 12 residues. The germline V gene encodes CDR1 MNHNS and CDR2 SASEGT. This sequence originates from a human donor in good health. This chain connects TRBV6-1 to TRBJ2-1, with D hard to call. The sequenced material came from naive CD8+ T cells from blood. Regarding subset: CD45RA+ naive T cells. DNA of the CDR3: TGTGCCAGCAGTGAAGTTGGGCATGAGCAGTTCTTC. It codes for CASSEVGHEQFF.